The source of this T cell receptor beta chain is a study of OX40 agonist ivuxolimab in advanced cancers. Study context: Cancers in dose escalation were hepatocellular, melanoma, renal cell and head and neck. Findings and limits, study-wide: Relative to CD4+, CD8+ T cells held more expanded clones on average.

This CDR3 is built from 13 residues. Looked up from germline, CDR1 is KGHSH and CDR2 is LQKENI. Trimming pared 2 bases from V and 2 bases from J, leaving 7 bases between. To note about this clone: What it recognizes is unknown.

This table comes from immunoSEQ multiplex PCR, and its TCRdb copy is limited to in-frame clones, with some not included. The sample includes about 140,000 clones, more than 85% of them seen just once. This TCR was recovered from an adult with an advanced solid tumor such as melanoma, head and neck, liver or kidney cancer. The sample in question was CD4+ or CD8+ T cells sorted from blood, obtained in a trial of the OX40 agonist ivuxolimab. The chain employs TRBV18 and TRBJ2-7; TRBD1 is a possible D gene (5 bases). CDR3 coding DNA: TGTGCCAGCTCACCAGGCAGGGCCTACGAGCAGTACTTC. This gives the protein CASSPGRAYEQYF.